One and the same sample provided the 31 T cell receptor beta chains below, sequenced in a study of identical twins. TCRdb itself ran the 5' RACE reads through MiXCR, one entry per CDR3 protein. The repertoire holds 1.5 million to 2 million distinct CDR3 sequences, with under 35% as singletons. The sample comprised cord blood. The receptors derive from a newborn girl in good health.

There are many counts of this clonotype. The CDR3 loop is CASSLYYGYEQYF. DNA for the CDR3: TGTGCCAGCAGTTTATACTACGGCTACGAGCAGTACTTC. This chain links TRBV27 with TRBJ2-7; D call uncertain. The CDR3 spans 13 residues. CDR1 MNHEY and CDR2 SMNVEV come from the germline V gene (reference sequence). The V end was cut by 1 base, the J end by 3 bases, with 7 bases between.

This clonotype was recorded a few times. The chain combines TRBV12-3 or TRBV12-4 with TRBJ2-1; possible D gene TRBD2, 6 bases. V lost 3 bases, J lost 2 bases, and 11 bases lay in between. The CDR3 spans 15 residues. CDR3 nucleotide sequence: TGTGCCAGCAGTTTTCTTAGCGGTGCCTACAATGAGCAGTTCTTC. Translating gives CASSFLSGAYNEQFF.

The chain carries TRBV7-2 and TRBJ2-5, with 7 bases that match TRBD2. V was pared by 3 bases and J by 3 bases, with 7 bases of the junction left unmatched. The V gene's germline CDR1 is SGHTA and CDR2 FQGNSA. The CDR3 has 15 amino acids. Written as DNA, the CDR3 is TGTGCCAGCAGCTTTCGTGCTAGCGGAGAAGAGACCCAGTACTTC. As protein: CASSFRASGEETQYF.

This clonotype was counted between two and nine times. The chain recombines TRBV6-6 with TRBJ1-2, with D uncertain. The CDR3 extends over 14 amino acids. Per the germline V gene, CDR1 is MNHNY and CDR2 is SVGAGI (reference sequence). V was shortened by 0 bases and J by 8 bases, with 13 bases between the two germline ends. The CDR3 spells CASSYSSRSEGYTF. CDR3 bases: TGTGCCAGCAGTTACTCTTCCAGGTCTGAGGGCTACACCTTC.

The sample holds many counts of this clonotype. V usage is TRBV7-9 and J usage is TRBJ1-2, with D hard to call. CDR1 is SEHNR and CDR2 is FQNEAQ in the germline V gene (reference sequence). V lost 1 base, J lost 9 bases, and 12 bases lay in between. The CDR3 runs 13 residues. The CDR3 is CASSLVSPGSYTF. CDR3 DNA sequence: TGTGCCAGCAGCTTAGTTTCTCCGGGGAGCTACACCTTC. Full variable domain (missing parts from reference TRBV7-9 and TRBJ1-2): DTGVSQNPRHKITKRGQNVTFRCDPISEHNRLYWYRQTLGQGPEFLTYFQNEAQLEKSRLLSDRFSAERPKGSFSTLEIQRTEQGDSAMYLCASSLVSPGSYTFGSGTRLTVV.

The rearrangement uses TRBV11-2 and TRBJ2-5, with 11 bases identical to TRBD2. The J call may be incorrect, as the DNA end agrees better with TRBJ2-7. Looked up from germline, CDR1 is SGHAT and CDR2 is FQNNGV. This CDR3 spans 18 amino acids. Here the CDR3 reads CASSPHLRLAGLGYEQYF. Written as DNA, the CDR3 is TGTGCCAGCAGCCCCCATTTGCGACTAGCGGGGTTAGGGTACGAGCAGTACTTC.

This clonotype was recorded a few times. The chain has TRBV12-3 or TRBV12-4 and TRBJ1-4; 8 bases are shared with TRBD1. The V segment lost 6 bases and the J segment 7 bases; nucleotides outside the gene matches: 7. The CDR3 runs to 14 residues. CDR3 amino acids: CASSHGQGSEKLFF. The DNA for the CDR3 is TGTGCCAGCAGCCACGGACAGGGTAGTGAAAAACTGTTTTTT.

CDR3 DNA: TGTGCCAGTAAAAACGAGCAGTACTTC. It codes for CASKNEQYF. The rearrangement uses TRBV27 and TRBJ2-7; D not resolved. With 9 bases removed from V and 5 bases from J, the gap between germline ends came to 5 bases. The CDR3 runs to 9 residues. Germline V lookup: CDR1 MNHEY, CDR2 SMNVEV (reference sequence).

V usage is TRBV12-3 or TRBV12-4 and J usage is TRBJ2-2, with D tentatively TRBD2 (5 bases). This CDR3 spans 19 amino acids. Trimming took off 6 bases at V and 5 bases at J, with 28 bases between the two ends. The CDR3, as DNA: TGTGCCAGCAGGCATTTTGGACTGCTCACGATGAGGCGGACCGGGGAGCTGTTTTTT. Its translation: CASRHFGLLTMRRTGELFF.

This clonotype was seen a few times. The chain couples TRBV20-1 to TRBJ1-5; the D is unclear. The germline V gene encodes CDR1 DFQATT and CDR2 SNEGSKA (reference sequence). The germline V and J ends were trimmed by 6 bases and 4 bases, with 10 bases remaining between them. The CDR3 sequence is 12 residues long. CDR3 DNA sequence: TGCAGTGCGCAGGACGGGAATCAGCCCCAGCATTTT. Residues: CSAQDGNQPQHF.

J is TRBJ2-7 and V is TRBV21-1. TRBV21-1 is shown as a pseudogene. The CDR3 has 11 residues. The CDR3 region is CASIESYEQYF. The CDR3 bases are TGTGCCAGCATCGAGTCCTACGAGCAGTACTTC.

The V call is TRBV5-1, the J call TRBJ2-3, with a possible D match to TRBD2 (5 bases). CDR3 length: 15 amino acids. The V gene's germline CDR1 is SGHRS and CDR2 YFSETQ. V gave up 1 base and J gave up 4 bases, with 13 bases separating them. CDR3 region: CASSLFGDRPDTQYF. The CDR3 bases are TGCGCCAGCAGCTTGTTCGGGGATCGCCCAGATACGCAGTATTTT.

The chain carries TRBV15 and TRBJ1-2; TRBD1 matches at 9 bases. The CDR3 covers 15 residues. The germline CDR1 and CDR2 sequences are LNHNV and YYDKDF (reference sequence). The trim removed 1 base at V and 4 bases at J, leaving 4 bases unmatched. The CDR3 sequence: CATSRGGTGSYGYTF. The CDR3 DNA sequence: TGTGCCACCAGCAGAGGTGGGACAGGGAGCTATGGCTACACCTTC. Using reference TRBV15 and TRBJ1-2 for the parts outside the CDR3, the full variable domain is DAMVIQNPRYQVTQFGKPVTLSCSQTLNHNVMYWYQQKSSQAPKLLFHYYDKDFNNEADTPDNFQSRRPNTSFCFLDIRSPGLGDTAMYLCATSRGGTGSYGYTFGSGTRLTVV.

This clonotype has only a few counts. The chain joins TRBV4-2 to TRBJ1-1, with 7 bases aligning to TRBD1. The V gene's germline CDR1 is LGHNA and CDR2 YNFKEQ. Trimming cost V 1 base and J 7 bases; bases outside gene matches: 3. CDR3 length equals 13 residues. The CDR3 DNA is TGTGCCAGCAGCCAAGGACAGGGTATTGAAGCTTTCTTT. Protein product: CASSQGQGIEAFF.

The chain couples TRBV20-1 to TRBJ2-1, with D possibly matching TRBD2 (6 bases). Germline V gene lookup returns CDR1 DFQATT and CDR2 SNEGSKA (reference sequence). The V end was cut by 6 bases, the J end by 4 bases, with 16 bases between. The CDR3 contains 14 residues. This CDR3 reads CSAPASVAYNEQFF. DNA for the CDR3: TGCAGTGCCCCTGCTAGCGTAGCTTACAATGAGCAGTTCTTC.

This clonotype was seen more than once but under ten times. This chain joins TRBV6-6 and TRBJ1-5, with D possibly being TRBD1 (6 bases). The V and J ends lost 9 bases and 9 bases respectively, with 21 bases between them. Germline values: CDR1 MNHNY, CDR2 SVGAGI (reference sequence). This CDR3 is 14 amino acids long. In nucleotides, the CDR3 is TGTGCCAGTCAAAGTTGGAGCAGGGGAATGCCCCAGCATTTT. Amino acid sequence: CASQSWSRGMPQHF.

The chain recombines TRBV6-2 or TRBV6-3 with TRBJ1-2; the D is unclear. The CDR3 extends over 15 amino acids. Germline V gives CDR1 MNHEY, CDR2 SVGEGT. V lost 2 bases and J lost 4, with 14 bases in between. The CDR3 nucleotides read TGTGCCAGCAGTTACGTGATAGGTGCAAGCTATGGCTACACCTTC. It specifies CASSYVIGASYGYTF.

This clonotype was picked up a small number of times. This chain uses TRBV25-1 with TRBJ2-1, with 10 bases that match TRBD2. The CDR3 spans 15 residues. Trimming at V came to 2 bases and at J to 5 bases, leaving 3 bases not matched to a gene. Germline V gives CDR1 MGHDK, CDR2 SYGVNS. CDR3 protein: CASSESGGANNEQFF. The CDR3 DNA reads as TGTGCCAGCAGTGAAAGCGGGGGGGCCAACAATGAGCAGTTCTTC.

This clonotype has a handful of counts. The chain uses TRBV28 and TRBJ2-4, with D possibly TRBD1 on 5 matching bases. The germline V and J ends were trimmed by 4 bases and 1 base, with 14 bases remaining between them. The CDR3 sequence is 16 residues long. Germline V lookup: CDR1 MDHEN, CDR2 SYDVKM. The CDR3 here is CASSSRRQMAKNIQYF. The CDR3 DNA reads as TGTGCCAGCAGTTCTCGGAGACAGATGGCCAAAAACATTCAGTACTTC.

The chain couples TRBV4-1 to TRBJ2-1; 12 bases match TRBD2. J gave up 8 bases and V 2 bases, and 4 bases lay outside the gene matches. There are 15 residues in the CDR3. CDR1 is MGHRA and CDR2 is YSYEKL in the germline V gene. This chain's CDR3 is CASSQLSSGRDEQFF. In nucleotides, the CDR3 is TGCGCCAGCAGCCAACTGTCTAGCGGGAGGGATGAGCAGTTCTTC.

The rearrangement uses TRBV29-1 and TRBJ1-1; no reliable D call. With 1 base removed from V and 4 bases from J, the gap between germline ends came to 16 bases. The CDR3 is made up of 15 amino acids. In germline, CDR1 is SQVTM, CDR2 ANQGSEA. The CDR3 protein is CSVEGRAGLSTEAFF. CDR3 nucleotide sequence: TGCAGCGTTGAAGGGAGGGCAGGCTTGAGCACTGAAGCTTTCTTT. The variable domain in full, completed from reference TRBV29-1 and TRBJ1-1, reads SAVISQKPSRDICQRGTSLTIQCQVDSQVTMMFWYRQQPGQSLTLIATANQGSEATYESGFVIDKFPISRPNLTFSTLTVSNMSPEDSSIYLCSVEGRAGLSTEAFFGQGTRLTVV.

CDR3 DNA sequence: TGCAGTGCTAGCAATAGCGGGAGGGCCTACGAGCAGTACTTC. Its protein product is CSASNSGRAYEQYF. The chain is built from TRBV20-1 and TRBJ2-7; 11 bases agree with TRBD2. The V and J ends lost 3 bases and 2 bases, in that order; junction bases with no gene match: 3. The length of the CDR3 is 14 residues. CDR1 and CDR2 from the germline V gene are DFQATT and SNEGSKA (reference sequence).

This clonotype was counted at least ten times. The V gene is TRBV2, the J gene TRBJ2-7; the D is unclear. The length of the CDR3 is 13 residues. CDR1 is SNHLY, CDR2 FYNNEI, per germline. Trimming stripped 7 bases from V and 5 bases from J, with 15 bases between. CDR3 bases: TGTGCCAGCACCTCAAGGAGTATGGACGAGCAGTACTTC. Translating gives CASTSRSMDEQYF.

The chain carries TRBV20-1 and TRBJ2-7, with 8 positions matching TRBD2. Germline V gene lookup returns CDR1 DFQATT and CDR2 SNEGSKA (reference sequence). After removal of 2 bases from V and 3 bases from J, the junction contained 9 bases not matched to a gene. The CDR3 is 15 amino acids. The CDR3 region has the DNA TGCAGTGCTAGACCTCTTGCGGGGGGCTTCTACGAGCAGTACTTC. Protein product: CSARPLAGGFYEQYF.

The chain is built from TRBV7-2 and TRBJ2-3; weak D call: TRBD1 (6 bases). CDR1 and CDR2 (germline): SGHTA, FQGNSA. V lost 8 bases and J 0 bases, leaving 12 bases between the germline ends. The CDR3 covers 14 residues. CDR3 coding DNA: TGTGCCAGCTCCCGGGACATAAGCACAGATACGCAGTATTTT. Translation: CASSRDISTDTQYF. Full variable domain (remainder filled in from reference TRBV7-2 and TRBJ2-3): GAGVSQSPSNKVTEKGKDVELRCDPISGHTALYWYRQSLGQGLEFLIYFQGNSAPDKSGLPSDRFSAERTGGSVSTLTIQRTQQEDSAVYLCASSRDISTDTQYFGPGTRLTVL.

This clonotype has more than one count but fewer than ten. The chain joins TRBV20-1 to TRBJ2-1; D is undetermined. Deletions cut 3 bases from V and 5 bases from J, with 17 bases between. This CDR3 is built from 15 residues. The germline V gene encodes CDR1 DFQATT and CDR2 SNEGSKA (reference sequence). The CDR3 loop is CSASPMGGPHNEQFF. As DNA, the CDR3 is TGCAGTGCTAGCCCCATGGGCGGACCGCACAATGAGCAGTTCTTC.

A note on this clonotype: One end of the junction varies from germline; a read error may be responsible. The CDR3 DNA follows: TGTGTCAGCAGTGAATGGGTGCGGGACGCCAATGAGCAGTTCTTC. It translates to CVSSEWVRDANEQFF. V usage is TRBV6-1 and J usage is TRBJ2-1, with D tentatively TRBD2 (6 bases). Germline CDR1 reads MNHNS; CDR2 reads SASEGT. The CDR3 has 15 amino acids.

In its sample, this clonotype was seen a few times. The chain carries TRBV6-2 or TRBV6-3 and TRBJ2-1, with D perhaps TRBD1 (6 bases). V lost 10 bases to trimming and J lost 1 base, with 14 bases between them. The CDR3 has 14 amino acids. Looked up from germline, CDR1 is MNHEY and CDR2 is SVGEGT. CDR3 protein: CATSSQGSYNEQFF. The CDR3 DNA reads as TGTGCCACATCCTCACAGGGTTCCTACAATGAGCAGTTCTTC.

CDR3 residues: CASSFGSGRAYNEQFF. CDR3 DNA sequence: TGTGCCAGCAGTTTTGGTTCCGGGAGGGCCTACAATGAGCAGTTCTTC. The chain employs TRBV28 and TRBJ2-1; 8 bases line up with TRBD2. Germline V CDR1 and CDR2: MDHEN, SYDVKM. J was trimmed by 2 bases and V by 3 bases; bases with no gene match: 6. CDR3 length equals 16 residues.

Only a few counts were recorded for this clonotype. This chain links TRBV7-2 with TRBJ2-7; 15 bases line up with TRBD2. Per the germline V gene, CDR1 is SGHTA and CDR2 is FQGNSA. V shed 5 bases and J 0 bases; nucleotides not matched to a gene: 8. This CDR3 spans 18 amino acids. The CDR3 DNA reads as TGTGCCAGCAGCGCCCCGGGACTAGCGGGAGGTAGCTCCTACGAGCAGTACTTC. Translating it yields CASSAPGLAGGSSYEQYF.

This clonotype was counted a single time. This chain joins TRBV3-1 and TRBJ2-5; D perhaps matches TRBD2 (6 bases). CDR3 size: 15 residues. V lost 2 bases to trimming and J lost 11 bases, with 21 bases between them. CDR1 is LGHDT, CDR2 YNNKEL, per germline (reference sequence). The CDR3 nucleotides are TGTGCCAGCAGCCAACTCGCGGGGTTAGGCAATGAGCAGTACTTC. Residues: CASSQLAGLGNEQYF.